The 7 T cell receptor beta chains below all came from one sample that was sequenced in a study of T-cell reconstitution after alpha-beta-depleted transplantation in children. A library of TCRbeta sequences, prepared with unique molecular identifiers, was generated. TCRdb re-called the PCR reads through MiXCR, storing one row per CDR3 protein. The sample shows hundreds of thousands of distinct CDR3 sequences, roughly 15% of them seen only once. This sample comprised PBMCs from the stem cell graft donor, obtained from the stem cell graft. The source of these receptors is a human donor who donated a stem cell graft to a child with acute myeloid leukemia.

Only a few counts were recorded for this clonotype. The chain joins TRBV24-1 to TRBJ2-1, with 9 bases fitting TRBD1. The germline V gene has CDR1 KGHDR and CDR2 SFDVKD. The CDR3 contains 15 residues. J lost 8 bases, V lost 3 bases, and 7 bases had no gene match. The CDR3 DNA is TGTGCCACCAGTGATACCGGGACAGGGATGGATGAGCAGTTCTTC. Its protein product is CATSDTGTGMDEQFF.

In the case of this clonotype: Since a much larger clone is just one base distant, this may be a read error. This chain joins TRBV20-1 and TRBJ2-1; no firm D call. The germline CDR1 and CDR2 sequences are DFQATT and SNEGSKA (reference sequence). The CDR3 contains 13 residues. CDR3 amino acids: CIAREGRHNEQFF. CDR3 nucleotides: TGCATTGCTAGAGAAGGAAGGCACAATGAGCAGTTCTTC.

The CDR3 sequence: CSAPNTGAGGNTIYF. CDR3 in DNA: TGCAGTGCCCCGAATACAGGGGCAGGCGGAAACACCATATATTTT. This chain links TRBV20-1 with TRBJ1-3; 7 bases line up with TRBD1. In germline, CDR1 is DFQATT, CDR2 SNEGSKA (reference sequence). CDR3 length: 15 amino acids. V dropped 6 bases and J dropped 4; count of bases not matched to a gene: 12.

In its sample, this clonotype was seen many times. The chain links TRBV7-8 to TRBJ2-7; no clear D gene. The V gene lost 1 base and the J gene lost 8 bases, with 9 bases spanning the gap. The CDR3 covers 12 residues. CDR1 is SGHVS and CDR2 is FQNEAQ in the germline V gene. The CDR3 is CASSLGDLKQYF. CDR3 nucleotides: TGTGCCAGCAGCTTAGGTGACCTGAAGCAGTACTTC.

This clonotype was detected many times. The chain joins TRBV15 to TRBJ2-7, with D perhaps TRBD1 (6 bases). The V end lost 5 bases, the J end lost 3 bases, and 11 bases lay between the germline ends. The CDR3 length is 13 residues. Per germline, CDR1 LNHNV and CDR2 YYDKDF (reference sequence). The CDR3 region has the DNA TGTGCCACCAGCTCACTGACAGGCTACGAGCAGTACTTC. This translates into CATSSLTGYEQYF. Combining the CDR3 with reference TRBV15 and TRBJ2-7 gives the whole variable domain DAMVIQNPRYQVTQFGKPVTLSCSQTLNHNVMYWYQQKSSQAPKLLFHYYDKDFNNEADTPDNFQSRRPNTSFCFLDIRSPGLGDTAMYLCATSSLTGYEQYFGPGTRLTVT.

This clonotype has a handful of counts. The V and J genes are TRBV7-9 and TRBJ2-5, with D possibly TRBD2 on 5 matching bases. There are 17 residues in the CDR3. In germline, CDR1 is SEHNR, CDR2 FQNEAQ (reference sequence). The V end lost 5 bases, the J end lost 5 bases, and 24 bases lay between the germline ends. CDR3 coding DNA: TGTGCCAGCAGCCCCTTCGAAGTGGACCTCGGGGTGGAGACCCAGTACTTC. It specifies CASSPFEVDLGVETQYF.

CDR3 region: CASSLNRAGEQYV. The CDR3 DNA reads as TGTGCCAGCAGTTTAAACAGGGCGGGCGAGCAGTACGTC. The chain is built from TRBV28 and TRBJ2-7, with D possibly matching TRBD1 (6 bases). The germline gives CDR1 MDHEN, CDR2 SYDVKM. CDR3 length: 13 residues. Trimming shortened V by 2 bases and J by 6 bases, and 11 bases separated the two germline ends.